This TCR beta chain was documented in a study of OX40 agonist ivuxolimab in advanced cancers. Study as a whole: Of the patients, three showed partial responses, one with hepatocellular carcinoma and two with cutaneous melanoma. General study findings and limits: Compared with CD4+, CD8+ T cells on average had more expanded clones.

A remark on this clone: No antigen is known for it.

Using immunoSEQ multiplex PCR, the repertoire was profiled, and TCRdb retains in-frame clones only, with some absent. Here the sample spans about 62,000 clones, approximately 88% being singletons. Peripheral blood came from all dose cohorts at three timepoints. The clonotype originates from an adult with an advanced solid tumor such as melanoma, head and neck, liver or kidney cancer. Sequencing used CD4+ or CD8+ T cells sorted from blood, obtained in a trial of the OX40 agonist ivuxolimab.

The CDR3 DNA reads TGTGCCAGCTCCCACGTGGGGGCGGATTGGGGCAATGAGCAGTTCTTC. Its protein product is CASSHVGADWGNEQFF. This chain uses TRBV7-3 with TRBJ2-1; TRBD1 might be the D (6 bases). Germline V CDR1 and CDR2: SGHTA, FQGTGA. Trimming cost V 8 bases and J 6 bases, with 23 bases left between them. The CDR3 runs to 16 residues.